The present T cell receptor beta chain was sequenced within a study of blood T cell repertoires in COVID-19. The overall study: Italy, Spain and the United States were the sources of the convalescent and acute COVID-19 samples. Sample material is recorded as cDNA or gDNA derived from T cells, B-cell-depleted T cells, or PBMCs.

In the authors' methods: Reference gene primer amplification in the assay estimated nucleated cell counts. Clones were sequenced by immunoSEQ multiplex PCR, and TCRdb holds only the in-frame ones, with some missing. The V and J calls and the clone size are those of that table, but D and trimming were determined from the DNA. Of tens of thousands of clones in the sample, roughly 89% were seen once. The sequencing sample was made of peripheral blood. This sequence was found in a woman older than 75 with acute or convalescent COVID-19.

The CDR3, as DNA: TGTGCCAGCAGCTTGGCCTCTGAGACCCAGTACTTC. It specifies CASSLASETQYF. The chain recombines TRBV5-6 with TRBJ2-5; D is uncertain. Germline V gene sequence: CDR1 SGHDT, CDR2 YYEEEE. V was pared by 0 bases and J by 5 bases, with 5 bases between. This CDR3 has 12 amino acids.